This TCR beta chain stems from a study of beta chain features in type 1 diabetes. Findings of the study overall: Possibly, sequencing cDNA over-represented cells that had high TCR expression levels. Insertions were fewer and deletions more numerous at VDJ junctions in type 1 diabetes patients. For Type 1 diabetes patients, all four CD4+ subsets carried TCRB CDR3s that were moderately but significantly shorter.

Expressed TCRB transcripts were sequenced, since all the RNA that had been isolated was reverse transcribed. Clones were read by immunoSEQ multiplex PCR, and TCRdb kept only the in-frame ones, dropping some. The sample has approximately 50,000 clones, roughly 40% seen once. Based on CD45RO/CCR7/CD25/CD127/CD95/CD27, CD4+ regulatory, stem cell-like memory, naive and central memory cells were sorted. Germline V gives CDR1 SGHRS, CDR2 YFSETQ. This CDR3 is 15 amino acids long. With V trimmed by 0 bases and J by 4 bases, 4 bases remained unmatched. Turning to this clone: Its specificity is unknown.

The chain combines TRBV5-1 with TRBJ2-1; 7 positions match TRBD2. Sequencing used Tregs from blood. The TCR sequence derives from a man younger than 45 with type 1 diabetes. This CDR3 is CASSLAAGAYNEQFF. The CDR3 coding sequence is TGCGCCAGCAGCTTGGCTGCGGGAGCGTACAATGAGCAGTTCTTC.